The 7 T cell receptor beta chains below all came from one sample that was sequenced in a study of blood T cell repertoires in COVID-19. Produced via immunoSEQ multiplex PCR; TCRdb's table is partial and in-frame only. The data hold 55,000 to 70,000 clones, with approximately 82% observed a single time. The sample was peripheral blood. Every receptor here comes from a woman of 80 years or more with acute or convalescent COVID-19.

V is TRBV27 and J is TRBJ2-1; 9 nucleotides line up with TRBD1. Germline CDR1 reads MNHEY; CDR2 reads SMNVEV (reference sequence). The CDR3 runs 18 residues. V shed 0 bases and J 7 bases; nucleotides not matched to a gene: 13. The CDR3 DNA follows: TGTGCCAGCAGTTTATCCACACTCCGGACAGGGGCGAATAATGAGCAGTTCTTC. Translation gives CASSLSTLRTGANNEQFF.

This rearrangement joins TRBV19 to TRBJ2-1, with 10 bases that match TRBD2. CDR3 length equals 15 residues. J lost 0 bases, V lost 6 bases, and 2 bases had no gene match. CDR1 LNHDA and CDR2 SQIVND come from the germline V gene (reference sequence). CDR3 residues: CASRTSGPSYNEQFF. The DNA of the CDR3 is TGTGCCAGTAGGACTAGCGGGCCCTCCTACAATGAGCAGTTCTTC.

This rearrangement joins TRBV5-1 to TRBJ2-3, with TRBD2 identical over 12 bases. The CDR3 consists of 16 residues. J lost 2 bases, V lost 4 bases, and 5 bases had no gene match. Germline CDR1 and CDR2: SGHRS and YFSETQ. The CDR3 coding sequence is TGCGCCAGCAGCAGGACTAGCGGGGAGATCACAGATACGCAGTATTTT. Its translation: CASSRTSGEITDTQYF.

The chain carries TRBV5-5 and TRBJ2-2; D is uncertain. The germline V and J ends were trimmed by 0 bases and 0 bases, with 9 bases remaining between them. The germline V gene has CDR1 SGHKS and CDR2 YYEKEE (reference sequence). This CDR3 region has 16 residues. This CDR3 reads CASSLEPNANTGELFF. The DNA for the CDR3 is TGTGCCAGCAGCTTGGAGCCGAACGCGAACACCGGGGAGCTGTTTTTT.

The gene calls are TRBV2 and TRBJ2-1; TRBD1 matches at 7 bases. The CDR3 covers 14 residues. The V and J ends lost 5 bases and 4 bases, in that order; junction bases with no gene match: 5. Per germline, CDR1 SNHLY and CDR2 FYNNEI. The chain's CDR3 is CASSSLGQYNEQFF. DNA for the CDR3: TGTGCCAGCAGTTCCCTGGGACAGTACAATGAGCAGTTCTTC.

The V and J genes are TRBV7-6 and TRBJ2-1, with 13 bases matching TRBD2. V trimming: 4 bases; J trimming: 12 bases; junction bases outside the gene matches: 12. This CDR3 spans 16 amino acids. Germline V gene lookup returns CDR1 SGHVS and CDR2 FNYEAQ. Written as DNA, the CDR3 is TGTGCCAGCAGCTCCATAGAGACTAGCGGGGGGATTGGGCAGTTCTTC. Its translation is CASSSIETSGGIGQFF.

V usage is TRBV15 and J usage is TRBJ2-6; TRBD1 matches 8 bases. The trim removed 3 bases at V and 0 bases at J, leaving 7 bases unmatched. CDR1 and CDR2 (germline): LNHNV, YYDKDF (reference sequence). This CDR3 comprises 18 residues. Here the CDR3 DNA reads TGTGCCACCAGCAGCCTCGGGACAGGCCGCTCTGGGGCCAACGTCCTGACTTTC. This gives the protein CATSSLGTGRSGANVLTF.